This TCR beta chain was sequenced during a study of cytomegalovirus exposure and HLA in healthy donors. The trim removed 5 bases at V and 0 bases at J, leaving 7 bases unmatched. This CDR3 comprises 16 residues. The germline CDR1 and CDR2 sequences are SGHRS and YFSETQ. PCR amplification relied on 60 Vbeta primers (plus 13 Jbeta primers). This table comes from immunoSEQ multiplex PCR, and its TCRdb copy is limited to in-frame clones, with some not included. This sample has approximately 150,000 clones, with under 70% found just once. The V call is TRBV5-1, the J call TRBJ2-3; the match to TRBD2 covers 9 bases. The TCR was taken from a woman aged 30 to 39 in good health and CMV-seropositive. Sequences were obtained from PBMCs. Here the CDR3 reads CASRAGGPVSTDTQYF. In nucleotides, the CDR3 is TGCGCCAGCAGGGCGGGGGGGCCGGTCAGCACAGATACGCAGTATTTT.